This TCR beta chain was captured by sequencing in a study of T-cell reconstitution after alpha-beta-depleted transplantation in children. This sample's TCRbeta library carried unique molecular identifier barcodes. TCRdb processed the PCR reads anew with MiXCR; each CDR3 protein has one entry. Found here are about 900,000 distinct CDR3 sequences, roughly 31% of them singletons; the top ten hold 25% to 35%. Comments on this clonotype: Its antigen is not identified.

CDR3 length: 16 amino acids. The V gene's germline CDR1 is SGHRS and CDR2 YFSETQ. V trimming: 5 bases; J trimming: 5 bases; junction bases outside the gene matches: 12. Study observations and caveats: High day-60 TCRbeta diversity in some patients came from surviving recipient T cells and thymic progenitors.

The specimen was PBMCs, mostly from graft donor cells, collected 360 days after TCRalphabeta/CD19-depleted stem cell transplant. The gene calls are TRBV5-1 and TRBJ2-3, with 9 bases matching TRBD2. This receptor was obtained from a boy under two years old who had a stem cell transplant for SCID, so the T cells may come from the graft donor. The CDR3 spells CASSWLGTSYLDTQYF. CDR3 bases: TGCGCCAGCAGTTGGCTTGGGACTAGCTATCTAGATACGCAGTATTTT.